Reported below is one TCR beta chain. The antigen it binds to is not known. No much larger clonotype is one base removed from it; base qualities were not supplied. The library relied on the immunoSEQ multiplex PCR assay. DNA from the cultured and isolated CD4+ T cells underwent TCR beta CDR3 sequencing. The paper's data handling went like this. Non-productive TCR sequences were removed, reads were trimmed to the CDR3 region, and CDR3s of at least 7 amino acids were retained. Antigen-specific clonotypes were identified using the MANAFEST web app by comparison of expansion in peptide wells against reference cultures. For clones to be considered positive, expansion at FDR<0.05 versus reference and all other wells, an odds ratio above 5, and a frequency above 0.1% in two replicate wells were required. A clonotype was called cross-reactive if it was significantly expanded both in SARS-CoV-2 spike wells and in at least one common cold coronavirus spike condition. Levenshtein distance calculated with the stringdist R package was used to assess CDR3 similarity, and unrooted trees were constructed with ape in R 3.6.1. The immuneACCESS repertoire file appears here via TCRdb, limited to in-frame rearrangements. These files lack a portion of the clones; in checked studies, under half of the deficit traces to unresolved V genes, and the cause of the others is not known. V, J and clone size were drawn from that table, and D and trimming were deduced from the DNA. The sample table records around 24,000 clones; under 85% of these occur just once. The top ten hold roughly a quarter of the sample.

This entry is derived from a study of vaccination effects on CD4 cells after COVID-19 (dated by TCRdb to between 2022 and 2023). About the full investigation: Across the study, the median time from the second dose to post-vaccine sampling was 72 days (range 14 to 241). The study compared SARS-CoV-2 spike-specific CD4+ TCR repertoires before and after mRNA vaccination in COVID-19 convalescent patients and infection-naive vaccine recipients. The full study included roughly 11 COVID-19 convalescent patients and several SARS-CoV-2-naive healthy vaccine recipients. In the study, cultures from other donors were sequenced using the Oncomine TCR Beta short-read assay on an Illumina iSeq 100. Study-level results and caveats: Both infection-induced and vaccine-induced clones contracted markedly at late post-vaccination timepoints, which is consistent with waning T cell responses. The study was limited by a small number of convalescent patients, and early post-infection timepoints were lacking. In healthy vaccine recipients, vaccine-induced clones were almost all SARS-CoV-2 mono-reactive, with only 1 of 255 cross-reactive with common cold coronaviruses.

The CDR3 contains 16 residues, cysteine and phenylalanine counted. The retained sequence is limited to the CDR3, 48 bases, with the frame set at the first base. CDR1 and CDR2 are read off the germline V gene (reference sequence) as SGHKS and YYEKEE. Unmatched junction bases come to 12, with V trimmed by 5 bases and J by 5 bases. In the ViraFEST assay, PBMC were stimulated with viral peptide pools, and antigen-specific CD4+ T cell clonotypes were then identified by expansion using TCR sequencing. After less than 13 days of culture, CD4+ T cells were isolated with the EasySep CD4+ T cell isolation kit. Two doses of either the BNT162b2 or the mRNA-1273 mRNA SARS-CoV-2 vaccine were administered to participants. Healthy vaccine recipients had no prior SARS-CoV-2 infection, confirmed by negative nucleocapsid antibodies before and after vaccination. Each well held two million PBMC cultured in IMDM containing approximately 5.3% human AB serum, 10 IU/ml IL-2 and gentamicin, along with 8 to 10 ug/ml peptides. On days 3 and 7, half of the culture medium was replaced with fresh IL-2-containing medium. Each peptide stimulation condition was cultured in triplicate wells unless otherwise noted. Using Ficoll-Paque Plus gradient centrifugation, PBMC were separated from whole blood and then either used fresh or cryopreserved at -140C. The spike proteins of SARS-CoV-2 and of the common cold coronaviruses HCoV-NL63, HCoV-OC43 and HCoV-229E were spanned by overlapping peptide pools. The QIAamp micro DNA kit was used to extract genomic DNA from the cultured CD4+ T cells.

Material: CD4+ T cells from PBMCs cultured with HCoV-NL63 spike peptides, obtained after COVID-19 vaccination. The cell subset or site label, read with the paper, signifies: HCoV-NL63 spike overlapping peptide pool stimulation. This receptor chain uses TRBV5-5 and TRBJ1-4, and 7 junctional nucleotides match TRBD1. The TCR comes from a human donor who received a COVID-19 vaccine. CDR3 reads: CASSPYPGTENEKLFF. The DNA is TGTGCCAGCAGTCCTTACCCGGGGACAGAGAATGAAAAACTGTTTTTT.